The 19 T cell receptor beta chains below all came from one sample that was sequenced in a study of blood T cell repertoires in COVID-19. Sequencing was performed with immunoSEQ multiplex PCR; in TCRdb, only in-frame clones are kept and a portion is missing. The table shows fewer than 200,000 clones, with roughly 82% occurring only once. The specimen sequenced was PBMCs or T cells enriched from blood (not recorded which). The receptors were sampled from a man between 50 and 59 years old who had recovered from COVID-19.

The rearrangement joins TRBV5-1 to TRBJ1-5, with 7 bases that match TRBD1. Germline CDR1 and CDR2: SGHRS and YFSETQ. The trim removed 3 bases at V and 4 bases at J, leaving 1 base unmatched. The CDR3 totals 13 residues. This CDR3 is CASSSTGNQPQHF. Here the CDR3 DNA reads TGCGCCAGCAGCTCGACAGGGAATCAGCCCCAGCATTTT. The full variable domain, completed using reference TRBV5-1 and TRBJ1-5, is KAGVTQTPRYLIKTRGQQVTLSCSPISGHRSVSWYQQTPGQGLQFLFEYFSETQRNKGNFPGRFSGRQFSNSRSEMNVSTLELGDSALYLCASSSTGNQPQHFGDGTRLSIL.

The gene calls are TRBV25-1 and TRBJ2-3; 7 bases line up with TRBD2. With 2 bases clipped from V and 0 bases from J, the junction kept 11 bases outside the gene matches. From germline, CDR1 is MGHDK and CDR2 SYGVNS. The length of the CDR3 is 18 residues. DNA for the CDR3: TGTGCCAGCAGTGAAAAGCTAGCGGCGGTGACTAGCACAGATACGCAGTATTTT. Translation: CASSEKLAAVTSTDTQYF.

The chain employs TRBV19 and TRBJ2-7; D may be TRBD2 (6 bases). Germline V gene data show CDR1 as LNHDA and CDR2 as SQIVND (reference sequence). There are 14 residues in the CDR3. V lost 4 bases, J lost 3 bases, and 13 bases lay in between. CDR3 nucleotides: TGTGCCAGTAGTACAGACGGGGGTTTCTACGAGCAGTACTTC. Encoded protein: CASSTDGGFYEQYF.

The chain has TRBV28 and TRBJ2-3, with 14 positions matching TRBD2. Germline CDR1 reads MDHEN; CDR2 reads SYDVKM. With 6 bases clipped from V and 7 bases from J, the junction kept 3 bases outside the gene matches. The CDR3 has 14 amino acids. The CDR3 bases are TGTGCCAGCAGGCGGACTAGCGGGGGGTATACGCAGTATTTT. As protein: CASRRTSGGYTQYF.

J is TRBJ2-1 and V is TRBV6-5; no firm D call. The CDR3 is made up of 12 amino acids. Germline V lookup: CDR1 MNHEY, CDR2 SVGAGI. With 6 bases removed from V and 4 bases from J, the gap between germline ends came to 7 bases. The CDR3 DNA sequence: TGTGCCAGCAGCTATAGTTACAATGAGCAGTTCTTC. It is translated as CASSYSYNEQFF.

This clone was counted between two and nine times. The chain employs TRBV5-1 and TRBJ2-7, with 9 bases matching TRBD1. Germline assignment: CDR1 SGHRS and CDR2 YFSETQ. The CDR3 loop spans 15 amino acids. V lost 4 bases to trimming and J lost 5 bases; unmatched junction nucleotides: 10. In DNA, the CDR3 is TGCGCCAGCAGCGCCGATTTCGGGACAGGGAACGAGCAGTACTTC. Translation gives CASSADFGTGNEQYF.

CDR3 amino acids: CASSSREGSYNEQFF. In nucleotides, the CDR3 is TGTGCCAGCAGCAGTCGGGAGGGGTCCTACAATGAGCAGTTCTTC. V and J are TRBV9 and TRBJ2-1; 8 bases map to TRBD2. The CDR3 sequence is 15 residues long. J lost 1 base, V lost 4 bases, and 4 bases had no gene match. Germline lookup yields CDR1 SGDLS and CDR2 YYNGEE. The whole variable domain, remainder taken from reference TRBV9 and TRBJ2-1, is DSGVTQTPKHLITATGQRVTLRCSPRSGDLSVYWYQQSLDQGLQFLIQYYNGEERAKGNILERFSAQQFPDLHSELNLSSLELGDSALYFCASSSREGSYNEQFFGPGTRLTVL.

The chain combines TRBV7-9 with TRBJ2-6; a possible D gene is TRBD2 (5 bases). The CDR3 is 15 amino acids. Looked up from germline, CDR1 is SEHNR and CDR2 is FQNEAQ (reference sequence). V shed 4 bases and J shed 2 bases, with 9 bases lying between them. The CDR3 loop is CASSSRVPGANVLTF. In DNA, the CDR3 is TGTGCCAGCAGCTCGAGGGTTCCTGGGGCCAACGTCCTGACTTTC. Together with reference TRBV7-9 and TRBJ2-6, the CDR3 gives the full variable domain: DTGVSQNPRHKITKRGQNVTFRCDPISEHNRLYWYRQTLGQGPEFLTYFQNEAQLEKSRLLSDRFSAERPKGSFSTLEIQRTEQGDSAMYLCASSSRVPGANVLTFGAGSRLTVL.

The V call is TRBV5-1, the J call TRBJ1-2, with a tentative D call TRBD1 (6 bases). The ends were cut back, 1 base at V and 4 bases at J, with 14 bases in the middle. Germline V gives CDR1 SGHRS, CDR2 YFSETQ. The CDR3 spans 15 residues. CDR3 protein: CASSLRQDSPYGYTF. The CDR3 DNA reads TGCGCCAGCAGCTTGAGACAGGACTCGCCCTATGGCTACACCTTC.

V usage is TRBV2 and J usage is TRBJ1-6; tentatively, D is TRBD1 (6 bases). Trimming removed 4 bases from V and 7 bases from J, with 14 bases in between. The germline CDR1 and CDR2 sequences are SNHLY and FYNNEI. CDR3 length: 15 amino acids. CDR3 residues: CASSAWDMKNSPLHF. The CDR3 bases are TGTGCCAGCAGTGCATGGGACATGAAGAATTCACCCCTCCACTTT.

The V call is TRBV6-1, the J call TRBJ2-1, with TRBD2 matching 10 bases. Looked up from germline, CDR1 is MNHNS and CDR2 is SASEGT. This CDR3 is built from 17 residues. The J segment lost 0 bases and the V segment lost 4 bases, leaving 6 bases of the junction unmatched. Here the CDR3 reads CASSVGLAVSSYNEQFF. Here the CDR3 DNA reads TGTGCCAGCAGTGTAGGACTAGCGGTAAGCTCCTACAATGAGCAGTTCTTC.

The V call is TRBV7-2, the J call TRBJ2-6, with 8 bases identical to TRBD1. There are 17 residues in the CDR3. CDR1 is SGHTA and CDR2 is FQGNSA in the germline V gene. Unmatched junction bases numbered 2, after V lost 1 base and J lost 0 bases. CDR3 in DNA: TGTGCCAGCAGCTTAGGGACAGGGAGCTCTGGGGCCAACGTCCTGACTTTC. Translated, it gives CASSLGTGSSGANVLTF.

The gene calls are TRBV6-5 and TRBJ1-1; D not resolved. Germline CDR1 MNHEY, CDR2 SVGAGI. Trimming left V 4 bases short and J 3 bases short, with 9 bases between. CDR3 length: 13 amino acids. CDR3 DNA sequence: TGTGCCAGCAGTTTTAGCGGGGACACTGAAGCTTTCTTT. This codes for CASSFSGDTEAFF.

The chain links TRBV7-5 to TRBJ1-6. TRBV7-5 is a listed pseudogene. This CDR3 contains 16 residues. The CDR3 region has the DNA TGTGCACTCATGGGGGGGTGGAATTCCTATAATTCACCCCTCCACTTT. This encodes CALMGGWNSYNSPLHF.

The rearrangement links TRBV5-1 to TRBJ1-2, with D hard to call. Germline CDR1 and CDR2: SGHRS and YFSETQ. The CDR3 sequence is 15 residues long. V lost 0 bases, J lost 6 bases, and 15 bases lay in between. CDR3 residues: CASSLAGGRGDGYTF. The DNA of the CDR3 is TGCGCCAGCAGCTTGGCAGGAGGTCGAGGTGATGGCTACACCTTC.

This chain links TRBV18 with TRBJ1-6; TRBD1 aligns across 7 bases. The J segment lost 6 bases and the V segment lost 4 bases, leaving 3 bases of the junction unmatched. The length of the CDR3 is 14 residues. Germline CDR1 KGHSH, CDR2 LQKENI. Here the CDR3 DNA reads TGTGCCAGCTCACTGGACAGGAGTAATTCACCCCTCCACTTT. It yields the protein CASSLDRSNSPLHF.

The chain couples TRBV30 to TRBJ1-4; the D gene is possibly TRBD1 (5 bases). Germline V gene sequence: CDR1 GTSNPN, CDR2 SVGIG (reference sequence). V was pared by 7 bases and J by 8 bases, with 17 bases between. CDR3 size: 13 residues. CDR3 sequence: CASGPPGGEKLFF. As DNA, the CDR3 is TGTGCCTCCGGGCCCCCCGGGGGGGAAAAACTGTTTTTT.

The J gene is TRBJ2-1, the V gene TRBV5-1, with 10 bases identical to TRBD2. The trim removed 0 bases at V and 6 bases at J, leaving 0 bases unmatched. Germline V gene sequence: CDR1 SGHRS, CDR2 YFSETQ. The CDR3 totals 14 residues. Written as DNA, the CDR3 is TGCGCCAGCAGCTTGGGGACTAGCGGCAATGAGCAGTTCTTC. Translated: CASSLGTSGNEQFF. The full variable domain, its missing parts supplied by reference TRBV5-1 and TRBJ2-1, is KAGVTQTPRYLIKTRGQQVTLSCSPISGHRSVSWYQQTPGQGLQFLFEYFSETQRNKGNFPGRFSGRQFSNSRSEMNVSTLELGDSALYLCASSLGTSGNEQFFGPGTRLTVL.

The rearrangement joins TRBV19 to TRBJ2-4; 7 bases match TRBD1. Trimming at V came to 5 bases and at J to 6 bases, leaving 4 bases not matched to a gene. CDR3 length equals 13 residues. Germline CDR1 LNHDA, CDR2 SQIVND (reference sequence). CDR3 amino acids: CASSVTGTNIQYF. CDR3 bases: TGTGCCAGTAGTGTGACAGGGACAAACATTCAGTACTTC.